Listed here are 24 T cell receptor beta chains from one sample, sequenced in a study of T cell responses to AZD1222 COVID-19 vaccine. The protocol was immunoSEQ multiplex PCR, while the TCRdb copy is restricted to in-frame clones and leaves out a portion. The data hold under 150,000 clones, with 90% observed a single time. Specimen: peripheral blood, collected on day 0 of AZD1222 vaccination. The receptor set was obtained from an adult in good health.

The rearrangement links TRBV3-1 (or the pseudogene TRBV3-2) to TRBJ2-3; 9 nucleotides match TRBD2. This CDR3 comprises 16 residues. The V gene end was trimmed by 1 base and the J gene end by 3 bases; junction bases not matched to a gene: 5. Germline CDR1 reads LGHDT; CDR2 reads YNNKEL (reference sequence). CDR3 bases: TGTGCCAGCAGCCAAGCGGGACTAGCTGGTACAGATACGCAGTATTTT. This sequence encodes CASSQAGLAGTDTQYF.

This clone turned up a few times. This chain joins TRBV5-6 and TRBJ2-5; perhaps TRBD2 as D (5 bases). The CDR3 length is 15 residues. The V gene's germline CDR1 is SGHDT and CDR2 YYEEEE. Between the trimmed V and J ends, which lost 0 bases and 1 base, there was a span of 10 bases. The CDR3 spells CASSLVEGLQETQYF. The CDR3 DNA reads as TGTGCCAGCAGCTTGGTAGAGGGCCTCCAAGAGACCCAGTACTTC. Drawing the rest from reference TRBV5-6 and TRBJ2-5, the complete variable domain is DAGVTQSPTHLIKTRGQQVTLRCSPKSGHDTVSWYQQALGQGPQFIFQYYEEEERQRGNFPDRFSGHQFPNYSSELNVNALLLGDSALYLCASSLVEGLQETQYFGPGTRLLVL.

Here the CDR3 DNA reads TGTGCCAGCAGTTTTGACTACAATGAGCAGTTCTTC. This encodes CASSFDYNEQFF. The chain carries TRBV6-2 or TRBV6-3 and TRBJ2-1; D unresolved. The CDR3 runs to 12 residues. Germline lookup yields CDR1 MNHEY and CDR2 SVGEGT. The ends were cut back, 4 bases at V and 3 bases at J, with 4 bases in the middle.

The chain carries TRBV10-3 and TRBJ2-3; no clear D. There are 14 residues in the CDR3. V was clipped by 5 bases and J by 4 bases, with 13 bases between them. Germline V CDR1 and CDR2: ENHRY, SYGVKD. The CDR3 coding sequence is TGTGCCATCAGTAACGTATCGGGCGCAGATACGCAGTATTTT. Translating it yields CAISNVSGADTQYF.

This clone occurred once. The V call is TRBV6-2 or TRBV6-3, the J call TRBJ2-3, with D perhaps TRBD2 (6 bases). The CDR3 length is 14 residues. Germline CDR1 is MNHEY and CDR2 is SVGEGT. V gave up 6 bases and J gave up 0 bases, with 10 bases separating them. CDR3 in amino acids: CASSLGTSTDTQYF. The CDR3 DNA reads as TGTGCCAGCAGCCTTGGGACTAGCACAGATACGCAGTATTTT.

This CDR3 reads CASSLTSGSFNEQFF. The CDR3 nucleotides are TGTGCCAGCAGTTTAACTAGCGGGAGTTTCAATGAGCAGTTCTTC. This chain links TRBV28 with TRBJ2-1, with 11 bases fitting TRBD2. V lost 2 bases and J lost 6; bases outside the gene matches: 3. CDR1 is MDHEN, CDR2 SYDVKM, per germline. There are 15 residues in the CDR3.

V gene TRBV7-6 combines with J gene TRBJ2-5; D is unclear. Trimming removed 5 bases from V and 2 bases from J, with 3 bases in between. The CDR3 runs 11 residues. The germline V gene encodes CDR1 SGHVS and CDR2 FNYEAQ. This CDR3 reads CASSLQETQYF. The CDR3, as DNA: TGTGCCAGCAGCCTTCAAGAGACCCAGTACTTC.

The chain is built from TRBV4-3 and TRBJ2-7, with a weak D call TRBD1 (6 bases). The ends were cut back, 1 base at V and 4 bases at J, with 11 bases in the middle. This CDR3 is 14 amino acids long. Per germline, CDR1 LGHNA and CDR2 YSLEER. CDR3 sequence (DNA): TGCGCCAGCAGCCAAGCAGGGGCACCTTACGAGCAGTACTTC. It is translated as CASSQAGAPYEQYF.

This chain connects TRBV24-1 to TRBJ2-2; 12 bases align to TRBD2. V lost 4 bases and J lost 1; bases outside the gene matches: 3. CDR3 length: 17 amino acids. The V gene's germline CDR1 is KGHDR and CDR2 SFDVKD. This CDR3 is CATSDTSGGRNTGELFF. The CDR3, as DNA: TGTGCCACCAGTGACACTAGCGGGGGGCGGAACACCGGGGAGCTGTTTTTT.

The DNA of the CDR3 is TGTGCCAGCAGCCCAGGACAGGGGAGCTACGAGCAGTACTTC. This translates into CASSPGQGSYEQYF. V and J are TRBV6-5 and TRBJ2-7; 9 positions agree with TRBD1. Trimming removed 6 bases from V and 3 bases from J; junction bases left unmatched: 6. CDR1 and CDR2 (germline): MNHEY, SVGAGI. The CDR3 runs 14 residues.

The J gene is TRBJ1-5, the V gene TRBV19; 8 bases map to TRBD1. The germline V gene has CDR1 LNHDA and CDR2 SQIVND (reference sequence). The CDR3 is 17 amino acids. V shed 6 bases, J shed 0 bases, and the junction held 10 bases outside the gene matches. CDR3 nucleotides: TGTGCCAGTAGGGTGAACAGGGGGGGGAATAGCAATCAGCCCCAGCATTTT. This translates into CASRVNRGGNSNQPQHF. The entire variable domain, with the rest obtained from reference TRBV19 and TRBJ1-5, is as follows: DGGITQSPKYLFRKEGQNVTLSCEQNLNHDAMYWYRQDPGQGLRLIYYSQIVNDFQKGDIAEGYSVSREKKESFPLTVTSAQKNPTAFYLCASRVNRGGNSNQPQHFGDGTRLSIL.

The table lists this clone with a count of one. This chain uses TRBV11-1 with TRBJ2-7; TRBD1 agrees at 8 bases. After removal of 5 bases from V and 5 bases from J, the junction contained 5 bases not matched to a gene. The V gene's germline CDR1 is SGHAT and CDR2 FQDESV (reference sequence). The CDR3 covers 13 residues. DNA for the CDR3: TGTGCCAGCAGCCGGACAGGGATGGACGAGCAGTACTTC. Translated: CASSRTGMDEQYF.

The genes are TRBV5-4 and TRBJ2-7, with 7 bases identical to TRBD2. Looked up from germline, CDR1 is SGHNT and CDR2 is YYREEE (reference sequence). CDR3 size: 14 residues. J was trimmed by 0 bases and V by 0 bases; bases with no gene match: 0. In nucleotides, the CDR3 is TGTGCCAGCAGCTTGGGCGGGGGCTCCTACGAGCAGTACTTC. Its protein product is CASSLGGGSYEQYF. Variable domain in full (rest from reference TRBV5-4 and TRBJ2-7): ETGVTQSPTHLIKTRGQQVTLRCSSQSGHNTVSWYQQALGQGPQFIFQYYREEENGRGNFPPRFSGLQFPNYSSELNVNALELDDSALYLCASSLGGGSYEQYFGPGTRLTVT.

This clone was counted once. V and J are TRBV18 and TRBJ2-5, with a weak D call TRBD2 (5 bases). The length of the CDR3 is 13 residues. V shed 6 bases and J shed 5 bases, with 13 bases lying between them. Germline CDR1 and CDR2: KGHSH and LQKENI. The CDR3 loop reads CASSAARRETQYF. DNA of the CDR3: TGTGCCAGCTCCGCGGCTAGGAGGGAGACCCAGTACTTC.

The V and J genes are TRBV7-2 and TRBJ2-3; no clear D. V was trimmed by 0 bases and J by 2 bases, leaving 6 bases between them. Germline CDR1 SGHTA, CDR2 FQGNSA. The CDR3 consists of 14 residues. The CDR3 sequence is CASSLAHPTDTQYF. CDR3 nucleotides: TGTGCCAGCAGCTTAGCGCACCCCACAGATACGCAGTATTTT.

The CDR3 sequence: CAWRKPPGTGELFF. The CDR3 DNA follows: TGTGCCTGGAGAAAACCTCCGGGCACCGGGGAGCTGTTTTTT. The V gene is TRBV30, the J gene TRBJ2-2; D unresolved. The CDR3 is 14 amino acids. Germline V gene lookup returns CDR1 GTSNPN and CDR2 SVGIG (reference sequence). Trimming took off 3 bases at V and 4 bases at J, with 12 bases between the two ends. The entire variable domain, with the rest obtained from reference TRBV30 and TRBJ2-2, is as follows: SQTIHQWPATLVQPVGSPLSLECTVEGTSNPNLYWYRQAAGRGLQLLFYSVGIGQISSEVPQNLSASRPQDRQFILSSKKLLLSDSGFYLCAWRKPPGTGELFFGEGSRLTVL.

This clone has more than one count but fewer than ten. DNA of the CDR3: TGCGCCAGCAGTCGAAATAAAGACCGGTTCTACAATGAGCAGTTCTTC. It is translated as CASSRNKDRFYNEQFF. The chain has TRBV23-1 and TRBJ2-1; the D is unclear. TRBV23-1 is assigned to the ORF class and has an uncertain function. This CDR3 comprises 16 residues. Trimming cost V 4 bases and J 3 bases, with 16 bases left between them.

The rearrangement uses TRBV19 and TRBJ1-1, with a tentative D call TRBD1 (6 bases). The CDR3 runs to 11 residues. Trimming pared 10 bases from V and 11 bases from J, leaving 17 bases between. Per germline, CDR1 LNHDA and CDR2 SQIVND (reference sequence). The CDR3 loop is CATTIQGAAFF. The CDR3, as DNA: TGTGCCACGACGATACAGGGAGCGGCTTTCTTT.

DNA of the CDR3: TGTGCCAGCAGCTTAGGGGGAGACACTGAAGCTTTCTTT. Encoded protein: CASSLGGDTEAFF. This chain connects TRBV3-1 (or the pseudogene TRBV3-2) to TRBJ1-1; D is perhaps TRBD1 (6 bases). The CDR3 covers 13 residues. Germline V gene lookup returns CDR1 LGHDT and CDR2 YNNKEL (reference sequence). Trimming stripped 5 bases from V and 3 bases from J, with 10 bases between.

The V gene is TRBV24-1, the J gene TRBJ2-2; TRBD2 aligns across 8 bases. The CDR3 covers 15 residues. Germline-derived CDR1 and CDR2 are KGHDR and SFDVKD. The V and J ends lost 8 bases and 5 bases, in that order; junction bases with no gene match: 9. CDR3 sequence: CATMERESQTGELFF. CDR3 nucleotides: TGTGCCACCATGGAGCGGGAGTCCCAAACCGGGGAGCTGTTTTTT.

The chain recombines TRBV9 with TRBJ1-6; TRBD1 is a possible D gene (5 bases). The CDR3 length is 15 residues. Trimming cost V 2 bases and J 10 bases, with 16 bases left between them. In germline, CDR1 is SGDLS, CDR2 YYNGEE. In nucleotides, the CDR3 is TGTGCCAGCAGCGTGGGGGGTCAGGGAGAATCACCCCTCCACTTT. This codes for CASSVGGQGESPLHF.

J is TRBJ2-6 and V is TRBV7-2; D is unresolved. CDR3 length: 14 residues. Deletions cut 0 bases from V and 7 bases from J, with 7 bases between. Per germline, CDR1 SGHTA and CDR2 FQGNSA. CDR3 loop: CASSLAGGANVLTF. CDR3 nucleotides: TGTGCCAGCAGCTTAGCGGGCGGAGCCAACGTCCTGACTTTC.

The J gene is TRBJ1-3, the V gene TRBV4-2, with D possibly matching TRBD1 (6 bases). This CDR3 is built from 15 residues. V gave up 0 bases and J gave up 1 base, with 7 bases separating them. The germline CDR1 and CDR2 sequences are LGHNA and YNFKEQ. The CDR3 sequence: CASSQDTGSGNTIYF. CDR3 DNA: TGTGCCAGCAGCCAAGACACAGGGTCTGGAAACACCATATATTTT.

The J gene is TRBJ1-2, the V gene TRBV27; the match to TRBD1 covers 9 bases. Germline V gene sequence: CDR1 MNHEY, CDR2 SMNVEV (reference sequence). The trim removed 0 bases at V and 7 bases at J, leaving 3 bases unmatched. This CDR3 contains 14 residues. The CDR3 protein is CASSLSGTGSGYTF. The CDR3 DNA follows: TGTGCCAGCAGTTTATCGGGGACAGGGAGTGGCTACACCTTC.